In this sample, the clone carrying this T cell receptor (beta chain) turned up once. These data are taken from a study of T cell repertoires in cytomegalovirus infection. Study-level information: CMV infection plus the matching HLA type was flagged by public TCR beta signatures.

TCRdb re-called the reads through MiXCR, storing one row per CDR3 protein. The profile covers around 240,000 distinct CDR3 sequences, with 22% appearing a single time and over 15% taken by the ten largest. Material: CD8+ T cells from PBMCs. The source of this sequence is a human donor in good health (CMV status not recorded). Some clones in this sample may be carry-over from other donors' samples.

The CDR3 region has the DNA TGTGCCAGCATCCATACTGGGGGCTCTGAAGCTTTCTTT. Its translation is CASIHTGGSEAFF. The chain couples TRBV25-1 to TRBJ1-1, with a tentative D call TRBD1 (6 bases). Germline V gene sequence: CDR1 MGHDK, CDR2 SYGVNS. Trimming left V 7 bases short and J 6 bases short, with 15 bases between. The CDR3 consists of 13 residues.